The TCR beta chain described here comes from a study of vaccination effects on CD4 cells after COVID-19. Peptide-pool stimulation followed by sequencing identified expanded antigen-specific CD4+ clonotypes in the ViraFEST assay. Researchers isolated CD4+ T cells once approximately eleven days of culture had elapsed. According to the study, vaccine recipients showed no prior SARS-CoV-2 infection and negative nucleocapsid antibodies. Only in-frame clones appear in the TCRdb table, and some are missing; sequencing was by immunoSEQ multiplex PCR. The sample consists of approximately 87,000 clones, 60% to 80% of them appearing once. In the case of this clone: Its target is unknown.

The CDR3 is 15 amino acids. The V gene lost 4 bases and the J gene lost 8 bases, with 17 bases spanning the gap. Per the germline V gene, CDR1 is MDHEN and CDR2 is SYDVKM. Source: CD4+ T cells from PBMCs cultured with HCoV-229E spike peptides, taken before COVID-19 vaccination. J is TRBJ1-4 and V is TRBV28; weak D call: TRBD1 (5 bases). The TCR comes from a human donor who received a COVID-19 vaccine. The DNA of the CDR3 is TGTGCCAGCAGTTCCATCGCCAGGGAGGACGAAAAACTGTTTTTT. Its translation is CASSSIAREDEKLFF.